The present entry profiles one TCR beta chain with its context. These data are taken from a study of blood T cell repertoires in COVID-19. On the study more broadly: T cells, B-cell-depleted T cells, or PBMCs supplied cDNA or gDNA.

The CDR3 extends over 15 amino acids. The germline gives CDR1 MRHNA, CDR2 SNTAGT. J was trimmed by 3 bases and V by 2 bases; bases with no gene match: 5. Data came from immunoSEQ multiplex PCR; TCRdb stores just in-frame clones and leaves some out. Found here are 150,000 to 200,000 clones, around nine tenths of them singletons; the top ten hold around 3.5%. The sequencing input was peripheral blood. V and J are TRBV6-4 and TRBJ1-1; 8 bases fit TRBD1. This TCR derives from a man younger than 35 with active or convalescent COVID-19. As DNA, the CDR3 is TGTGCCAGCAGTGACGAGGCAGGGGGCTACACTGAAGCTTTCTTT. Amino acids: CASSDEAGGYTEAFF.